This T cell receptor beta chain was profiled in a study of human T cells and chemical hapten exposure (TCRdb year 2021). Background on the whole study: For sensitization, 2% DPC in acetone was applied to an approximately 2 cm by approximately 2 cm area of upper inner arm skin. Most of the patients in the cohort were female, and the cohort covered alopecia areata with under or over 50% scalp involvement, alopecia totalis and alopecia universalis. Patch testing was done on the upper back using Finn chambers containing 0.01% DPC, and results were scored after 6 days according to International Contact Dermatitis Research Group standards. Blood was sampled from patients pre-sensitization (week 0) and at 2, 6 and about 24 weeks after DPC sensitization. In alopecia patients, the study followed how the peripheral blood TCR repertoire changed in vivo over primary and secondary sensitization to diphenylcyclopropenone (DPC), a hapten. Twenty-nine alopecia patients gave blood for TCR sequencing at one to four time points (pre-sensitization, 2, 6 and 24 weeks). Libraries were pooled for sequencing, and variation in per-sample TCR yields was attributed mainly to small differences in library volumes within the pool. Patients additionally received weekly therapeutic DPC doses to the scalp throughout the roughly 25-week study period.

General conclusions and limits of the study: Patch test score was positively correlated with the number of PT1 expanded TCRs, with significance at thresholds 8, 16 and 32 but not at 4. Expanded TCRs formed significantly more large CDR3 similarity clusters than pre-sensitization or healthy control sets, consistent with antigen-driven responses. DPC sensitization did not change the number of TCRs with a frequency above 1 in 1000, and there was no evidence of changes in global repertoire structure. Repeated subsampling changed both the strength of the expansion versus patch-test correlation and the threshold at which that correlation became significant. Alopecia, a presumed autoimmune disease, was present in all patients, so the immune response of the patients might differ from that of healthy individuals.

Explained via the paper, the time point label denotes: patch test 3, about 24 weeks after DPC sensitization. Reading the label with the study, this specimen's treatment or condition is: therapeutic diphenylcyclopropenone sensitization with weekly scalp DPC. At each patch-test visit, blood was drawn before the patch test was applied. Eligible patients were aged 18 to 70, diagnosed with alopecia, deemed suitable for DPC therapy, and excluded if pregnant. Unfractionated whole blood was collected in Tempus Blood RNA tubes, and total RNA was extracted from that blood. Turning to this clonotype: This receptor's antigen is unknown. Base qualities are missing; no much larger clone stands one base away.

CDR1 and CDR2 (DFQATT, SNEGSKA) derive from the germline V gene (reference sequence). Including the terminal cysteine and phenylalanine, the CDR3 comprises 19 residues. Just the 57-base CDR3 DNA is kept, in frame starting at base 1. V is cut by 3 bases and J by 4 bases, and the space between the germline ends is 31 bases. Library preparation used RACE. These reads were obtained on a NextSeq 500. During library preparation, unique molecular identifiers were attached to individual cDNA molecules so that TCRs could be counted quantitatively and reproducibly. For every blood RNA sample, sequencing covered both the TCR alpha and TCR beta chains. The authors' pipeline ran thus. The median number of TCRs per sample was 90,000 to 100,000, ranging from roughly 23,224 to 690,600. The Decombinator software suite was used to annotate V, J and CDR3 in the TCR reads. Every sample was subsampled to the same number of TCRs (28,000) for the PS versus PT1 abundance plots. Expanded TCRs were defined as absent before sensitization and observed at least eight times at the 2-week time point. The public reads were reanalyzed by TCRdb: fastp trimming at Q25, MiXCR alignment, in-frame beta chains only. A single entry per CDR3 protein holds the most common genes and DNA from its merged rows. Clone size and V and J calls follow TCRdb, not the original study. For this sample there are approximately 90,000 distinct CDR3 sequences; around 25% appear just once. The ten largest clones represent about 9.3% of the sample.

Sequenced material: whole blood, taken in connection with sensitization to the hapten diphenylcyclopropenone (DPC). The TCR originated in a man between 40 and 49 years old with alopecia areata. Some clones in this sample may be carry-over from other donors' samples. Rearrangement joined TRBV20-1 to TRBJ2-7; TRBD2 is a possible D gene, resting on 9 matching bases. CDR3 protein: CSASGQDREGSGSGYEQYF. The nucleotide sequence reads TGCAGTGCTAGTGGCCAGGACAGGGAGGGTAGCGGGAGTGGGTACGAGCAGTACTTC.